This entry features one T cell receptor beta chain sequence. The antigen is undetermined. These data originate in a study of a mutant IDH1 vaccine in newly diagnosed glioma. The assay was immunoSEQ multiplex PCR, and TCRdb's table has in-frame clones only and misses some. The table shows some 60,000 clones, with about four fifths occurring only once. Specified time point: week 11, during vaccination. Doses of 300 ug of mutant IDH1 20-mer peptide were given with topical imiquimod. V dropped 1 base and J dropped 0 bases, with 7 bases sitting between them. This CDR3 has 15 residues. From germline, CDR1 is SGHTA and CDR2 FQGTGA.

This sequence originates from a man between 25 and 39 years old with glioma. This specimen was PBMCs, taken from a glioma patient whose treatment included an IDH1 peptide vaccine. This chain uses TRBV7-3 with TRBJ2-1, with D perhaps matching TRBD2 (6 bases). CDR3 in DNA: TGTGCCAGCAGCTTAATCGGGAGCTCCTACAATGAGCAGTTCTTC. Amino acid sequence: CASSLIGSSYNEQFF.